Given below is one T cell receptor (beta chain) in context. Its antigen is unidentified. CDR3 length equals 16 residues. V lost 2 bases to trimming and J lost 5 bases; unmatched junction nucleotides: 11. CDR1 is SGHTA and CDR2 is FQGTGA in the germline V gene. These data belong to a study of cytomegalovirus exposure and HLA in healthy donors. 60 Vbeta and 13 Jbeta primers were used in PCR. Profiled with immunoSEQ multiplex PCR; TCRdb holds only in-frame clones, not every one. The sample consists of more than 80,000 clones, roughly 71% of them appearing once. Findings and caveats of the study: Cytomegalovirus-associated status was assigned to about 180 TCR beta chains.

V gene TRBV7-3 combines with J gene TRBJ2-5; the match to TRBD2 covers 7 bases. This clonotype originated in a male donor in good health and CMV-seropositive. Sequenced material: PBMCs. CDR3: CASSLAGVGLGETQYF. For the CDR3, the DNA is TGTGCCAGCAGCTTAGCGGGAGTCGGGCTTGGGGAGACCCAGTACTTC.